Following are 20 T cell receptor beta chains from one sample sequenced in a study of cytomegalovirus exposure and HLA in healthy donors. The PCR used 60 Vbeta and 13 Jbeta primers. The assay was immunoSEQ multiplex PCR, and TCRdb's table has in-frame clones only and misses some. Here the sample spans about 170,000 clones, 70% to 80% being singletons. What was sequenced was PBMCs. Receptors originate from a woman aged 25 to 45 in good health and CMV-seropositive.

The CDR3 sequence is CASSQGLAGTGWNEQFF. The CDR3 DNA is TGTGCCAGCAGCCAGGGACTAGCGGGAACTGGCTGGAATGAGCAGTTCTTC. The chain has TRBV7-2 and TRBJ2-1; 13 bases match TRBD2. J was trimmed by 7 bases and V by 5 bases; bases with no gene match: 11. Germline CDR1 is SGHTA and CDR2 is FQGNSA. CDR3 length: 17 residues.

The rearrangement joins TRBV6-6 to TRBJ1-6; TRBD1 agrees at 7 bases. V trimming: 6 bases; J trimming: 10 bases; junction bases outside the gene matches: 12. This CDR3 has 15 amino acids. Germline loops: CDR1 MNHNY, CDR2 SVGAGI (reference sequence). CDR3 sequence (DNA): TGTGCCAGCAGGGTCTCGACAGGGAATGAATCACCCCTCCACTTT. Its translation is CASRVSTGNESPLHF.

This CDR3 is CASSQGGGYGYGYTF. CDR3 in DNA: TGTGCCAGCAGCCAAGGGGGGGGATATGGCTATGGCTACACCTTC. The gene calls are TRBV7-9 and TRBJ1-2; TRBD1 might be the D (6 bases). Trimming cost V 5 bases and J 4 bases, with 17 bases left between them. Germline CDR1 SEHNR, CDR2 FQNEAQ (reference sequence). The CDR3 contains 15 residues.

The chain combines TRBV7-8 with TRBJ2-1; no reliable D call. Trimming removed 1 base from V and 6 bases from J, with 13 bases in between. Germline values: CDR1 SGHVS, CDR2 FQNEAQ. CDR3 length: 15 amino acids. The CDR3 protein is CASSLGGFPFNEQFF. The CDR3, as DNA: TGTGCCAGCAGCTTAGGCGGTTTCCCGTTCAATGAGCAGTTCTTC.

The chain uses TRBV19 and TRBJ2-1; 9 positions match TRBD2. V dropped 8 bases and J dropped 3; count of bases not matched to a gene: 5. The CDR3 is 14 amino acids. Germline V gene sequence: CDR1 LNHDA, CDR2 SQIVND (reference sequence). CDR3 coding DNA: TGTGCCAGTTCTAGCGGGAACTTCTACAATGAGCAGTTCTTC. Amino acid sequence: CASSSGNFYNEQFF.

The chain links TRBV5-1 to TRBJ1-2; TRBD1 is a possible D gene (6 bases). The CDR3 runs to 14 residues. Germline V lookup: CDR1 SGHRS, CDR2 YFSETQ. The V gene lost 0 bases and the J gene lost 7 bases, with 13 bases spanning the gap. CDR3 loop: CASSLATGWGGYTF. The CDR3 region has the DNA TGCGCCAGCAGCTTGGCCACAGGGTGGGGTGGCTACACCTTC.

The chain links TRBV4-1 to TRBJ1-2, with TRBD1 matching over 9 bases. Germline lookup yields CDR1 MGHRA and CDR2 YSYEKL. The CDR3 loop spans 13 amino acids. The V and J ends lost 2 bases and 7 bases, in that order; junction bases with no gene match: 2. This CDR3 is CASSQRTGVGYTF. DNA for the CDR3: TGCGCCAGCAGCCAAAGGACAGGGGTTGGCTACACCTTC.

The chain employs TRBV7-2 and TRBJ1-1; D is possibly TRBD1 (5 bases). The V and J ends lost 5 bases and 4 bases respectively, with 17 bases between them. Germline V lookup: CDR1 SGHTA, CDR2 FQGNSA. The CDR3 consists of 15 residues. DNA of the CDR3: TGTGCCAGCAGCCCGCGGGGGAATATGGGCACTGAAGCTTTCTTT. Translated, it gives CASSPRGNMGTEAFF.

This clone was found a few times. The V gene is TRBV9, the J gene TRBJ2-7; TRBD1 agrees at 10 bases. This CDR3 comprises 15 residues. The junction had 5 bases not matched to a gene; V was cut back by 0 bases and J by 5 bases. The germline gives CDR1 SGDLS, CDR2 YYNGEE. This CDR3 reads CASSVGQGAGHEQYF. The CDR3 DNA is TGTGCCAGCAGCGTAGGACAGGGGGCAGGCCACGAGCAGTACTTC.

V gene TRBV5-1 combines with J gene TRBJ2-5, with D perhaps TRBD1 (5 bases). V was shortened by 1 base and J by 4 bases, with 5 bases between the two germline ends. The germline V gene encodes CDR1 SGHRS and CDR2 YFSETQ. The CDR3 runs to 12 residues. CDR3 loop: CASSLTGETQYF. The CDR3 DNA is TGCGCCAGCAGCTTGACAGGAGAGACCCAGTACTTC.

The chain links TRBV6-5 to TRBJ1-4; 7 bases are shared with TRBD1. CDR3 length equals 15 residues. Germline loops: CDR1 MNHEY, CDR2 SVGAGI. Trimming cost V 6 bases and J 6 bases; bases outside gene matches: 10. The CDR3 here is CASSRTTGWDEKLFF. CDR3 nucleotide sequence: TGTGCCAGCAGCCGAACGACAGGGTGGGATGAAAAACTGTTTTTT.

The chain recombines TRBV30 with TRBJ2-1, with D tentatively TRBD2 (6 bases). Germline values: CDR1 GTSNPN, CDR2 SVGIG (reference sequence). CDR3 length: 11 residues. Trimming pared 3 bases from V and 9 bases from J, leaving 9 bases between. This chain's CDR3 is CAWRTGVEQFF. The CDR3, as DNA: TGTGCCTGGAGGACGGGGGTTGAGCAGTTCTTC.

The rearrangement uses TRBV7-2 and TRBJ2-1; a weak D match, TRBD2 (5 bases). V was clipped by 0 bases and J by 8 bases, with 8 bases between them. Germline V gene lookup returns CDR1 SGHTA and CDR2 FQGNSA. This CDR3 spans 13 amino acids. CDR3 protein: CASSLARVDEQFF. CDR3 bases: TGTGCCAGCAGCTTAGCGAGGGTGGATGAGCAGTTCTTC. The full variable domain, its missing parts supplied by reference TRBV7-2 and TRBJ2-1, is GAGVSQSPSNKVTEKGKDVELRCDPISGHTALYWYRQSLGQGLEFLIYFQGNSAPDKSGLPSDRFSAERTGGSVSTLTIQRTQQEDSAVYLCASSLARVDEQFFGPGTRLTVL.

The chain is built from TRBV18 and TRBJ1-2; 9 bases map to TRBD1. V gave up 6 bases and J gave up 6 bases; unmatched junction bases: 11. The CDR3 is 15 amino acids. Germline CDR1 is KGHSH and CDR2 is LQKENI. The CDR3 DNA is TGTGCCAGCTCCCTTGGACAGGGGAATTCAAATGGCTACACCTTC. Encoded protein: CASSLGQGNSNGYTF.

Written as DNA, the CDR3 is TGTGCCAGCAGCGCGAGGGGCGGGAGGGCCCAAGAGACCCAGTACTTC. Protein sequence: CASSARGGRAQETQYF. The chain combines TRBV9 with TRBJ2-5; 9 nucleotides agree with TRBD2. The CDR3 runs 16 residues. Germline lookup yields CDR1 SGDLS and CDR2 YYNGEE. V shed 3 bases, J shed 1 base, and the junction held 7 bases outside the gene matches. Using reference TRBV9 and TRBJ2-5 for the parts outside the CDR3, the full variable domain is DSGVTQTPKHLITATGQRVTLRCSPRSGDLSVYWYQQSLDQGLQFLIQYYNGEERAKGNILERFSAQQFPDLHSELNLSSLELGDSALYFCASSARGGRAQETQYFGPGTRLLVL.

The V call is TRBV28, the J call TRBJ2-7, with D maybe TRBD1 (5 bases). V was clipped by 2 bases and J by 4 bases, with 9 bases between them. This CDR3 has 13 amino acids. CDR1 and CDR2 from the germline V gene are MDHEN and SYDVKM. For the CDR3, the DNA is TGTGCCAGCAGTTTAACAGGCAATTACGAGCAGTACTTC. Translation: CASSLTGNYEQYF. Full variable domain (missing parts from reference TRBV28 and TRBJ2-7): DVKVTQSSRYLVKRTGEKVFLECVQDMDHENMFWYRQDPGLGLRLIYFSYDVKMKEKGDIPEGYSVSREKKERFSLILESASTNQTSMYLCASSLTGNYEQYFGPGTRLTVT.

The chain links TRBV18 to TRBJ2-3, with D unclear. The V gene lost 2 bases and the J gene lost 4 bases, with 7 bases spanning the gap. The CDR3 is 13 amino acids. The germline gives CDR1 KGHSH, CDR2 LQKENI. CDR3 DNA sequence: TGTGCCAGCTCACCATTGACATCAGATACGCAGTATTTT. Residues: CASSPLTSDTQYF.

V and J are TRBV10-1 and TRBJ2-7, with TRBD1 matching 8 bases. The germline CDR1 and CDR2 sequences are WNHNN and SYGVQD (reference sequence). J gave up 0 bases and V 3 bases, and 4 bases lay outside the gene matches. The CDR3 runs to 15 residues. The CDR3 sequence: CASSDQGASSYEQYF. In DNA, the CDR3 is TGCGCCAGCAGTGATCAGGGGGCCTCCTCCTACGAGCAGTACTTC.

The chain couples TRBV5-1 to TRBJ2-2; 10 bases are a match to TRBD1. Germline-derived CDR1 and CDR2 are SGHRS and YFSETQ. This CDR3 comprises 16 residues. The trim removed 3 bases at V and 2 bases at J, leaving 4 bases unmatched. This CDR3 is CASSWDRGGNTGELFF. CDR3 DNA sequence: TGCGCCAGCAGCTGGGACAGGGGCGGCAACACCGGGGAGCTGTTTTTT. The full variable domain, in which reference TRBV5-1 and TRBJ2-2 provide the parts outside the CDR3, is KAGVTQTPRYLIKTRGQQVTLSCSPISGHRSVSWYQQTPGQGLQFLFEYFSETQRNKGNFPGRFSGRQFSNSRSEMNVSTLELGDSALYLCASSWDRGGNTGELFFGEGSRLTVL.

The chain couples TRBV7-2 to TRBJ1-3; D may be TRBD1 (6 bases). CDR3 length: 16 amino acids. Germline V lookup: CDR1 SGHTA, CDR2 FQGNSA. Between the trimmed V and J ends, which lost 5 bases and 3 bases, there was a span of 17 bases. CDR3 nucleotides: TGTGCCAGCAGCCTCCATGAACAGGGCTTTGGAAACACCATATATTTT. Translated: CASSLHEQGFGNTIYF.